Shown below are 9 T cell receptor beta chains from a single sample sequenced in a study of T cells in women clearing cervical HPV infection. Sequencing was performed with immunoSEQ multiplex PCR; in TCRdb, only in-frame clones are kept and a portion is missing. The sample yields roughly 35,000 clones, of which the top ten take up 1.6%. The sequencing input was blood buffy coat. Receptors were obtained from a woman between 18 and 70 years old with a cervical HPV16 infection that either progressed to CIN3+ or cleared (not recorded which).

The sequenced CDR3 bases are TGTGCCAGCAGGGGGACAGGGGGCCCAACTAATGAAAAG. It yields the protein CASRGTGGPTNEK. The whole CDR3 sequence reads CASRGTGGPTNEKLFF. The V gene is TRBV2, the J gene TRBJ2-2; TRBD1 matches 12 bases. The read stops 3 residues short of the end of the CDR3; the missing end is completed from the germline J gene. The CDR3 loop spans 16 amino acids. Germline CDR1 SNHLY, CDR2 FYNNEI.

Of note for this clone: The sequence runs out 3 residues before the end of the CDR3; the remainder is reconstructed from the germline J gene. V gene TRBV5-1 combines with J gene TRBJ1-1; tentative D call: TRBD1 (5 bases). Germline V gives CDR1 SGHRS, CDR2 YFSETQ. Trimming cost V 2 bases and J 2 bases, with 10 bases left between them. The CDR3 sequence is 14 residues long. The CDR3: CASSFSGGNTEAFF. The part of the CDR3 DNA that was read is TGCGCCAGCAGCTTCTCCGGGGGTAACACTGAA.

Of note for this clone: From the germline J gene comes the end of the CDR3, since the read stops 3 residues before it. The rearrangement links TRBV29-1 to TRBJ1-1; TRBD1 aligns across 9 bases. Losses at the gene ends were 6 bases for V and 4 bases for J; bases not matched to a gene: 3. This CDR3 has 12 residues. Germline CDR1 SQVTM, CDR2 ANQGSEA. The sequenced CDR3 bases are TGCAGCGTGGGACAGGGTTCCACTGAA. Translation gives CSVGQGSTE. The whole CDR3 sequence is CSVGQGSTEAFF. Full variable domain (remainder filled in from reference TRBV29-1 and TRBJ1-1): SAVISQKPSRDICQRGTSLTIQCQVDSQVTMMFWYRQQPGQSLTLIATANQGSEATYESGFVIDKFPISRPNLTFSTLTVSNMSPEDSSIYLCSVGQGSTEAFFGQGTRLTVV.

As regards this clone: Read data end 3 residues before the CDR3 end; the end is taken from the germline J gene. The V and J genes are TRBV7-3 and TRBJ2-7; 8 nucleotides align to TRBD2. CDR3 size: 15 residues. Germline CDR1 is SGHTA and CDR2 is FQGTGA. The V segment lost 1 base and the J segment 2 bases; nucleotides outside the gene matches: 4. The CDR3 sequence: CASSLRPSGPYEQYF. Incomplete CDR3 DNA: TGTGCCAGCAGCTTAAGGCCTAGCGGGCCCTACGAG.

Points on this clone: The read gets to within 3 residues of the CDR3 end, and the germline J gene fills in the rest. The chain recombines TRBV20-1 with TRBJ1-2, with 7 bases lining up with TRBD1. Germline CDR1 and CDR2: DFQATT and SNEGSKA (reference sequence). The CDR3 is 13 residues long. The trim removed 5 bases at V and 2 bases at J, leaving 5 bases unmatched. Here the CDR3 reads CSARDSVNYGYTF. CDR3 bases read: TGCAGTGCTCGGGACAGTGTGAACTATGGC.

Concerning this clone: Sequencing ends 3 residues short of the CDR3 end; the germline J gene provides the rest. The chain is built from TRBV7-9 and TRBJ2-7; possible D gene TRBD1, 5 bases. There are 12 residues in the CDR3. The germline V gene has CDR1 SEHNR and CDR2 FQNEAQ (reference sequence). V lost 4 bases and J lost 3, with 7 bases in between. The CDR3 is CASSYDSYEQYF. The CDR3 bases that were read are TGTGCCAGCAGCTACGACAGCTACGAG.

In regard to this clone: The read is 3 residues too short to cover the CDR3 end, so that end is filled in from the germline J gene. This chain connects TRBV9 to TRBJ2-1; 9 positions match TRBD1. CDR3 length equals 17 residues. The V gene's germline CDR1 is SGDLS and CDR2 YYNGEE. The ends lost 2 bases at V and 3 bases at J; junction bases unmatched: 9. CDR3 loop: CASSVYAAGQGYNEQFF. CDR3 DNA (partial): TGTGCCAGCAGCGTTTATGCAGCGGGACAGGGCTACAATGAG.

About this clone itself: The read stops 3 residues short of the end of the CDR3; the missing end is completed from the germline J gene. The chain has TRBV20-1 and TRBJ1-5; 7 bases fit TRBD1. The junction had 9 bases not matched to a gene; V was cut back by 1 base and J by 6 bases. The CDR3 consists of 15 residues. Per germline, CDR1 DFQATT and CDR2 SNEGSKA (reference sequence). Partial CDR3 DNA: TGCAGTGCTAGAGTCGGTGGAGGGGGCGGTCAGCCC. It encodes CSARVGGGGGQP. The whole CDR3 protein is CSARVGGGGGQPQHF.

Concerning this clone itself: Read coverage stops 3 residues before the CDR3 terminus; the germline J gene supplies the remainder. V usage is TRBV19 and J usage is TRBJ2-7; D is unresolved. V was trimmed by 3 bases and J by 4 bases, leaving 13 bases between them. There are 14 residues in the CDR3. Germline values: CDR1 LNHDA, CDR2 SQIVND (reference sequence). CDR3 DNA (partial): TGTGCCAGTAGTATTTTTGCAGGAAGATACGAG. This sequence encodes CASSIFAGRYE. The entire CDR3 protein reads CASSIFAGRYEQYF. Using reference TRBV19 and TRBJ2-7 for the parts outside the CDR3, the full variable domain is DGGITQSPKYLFRKEGQNVTLSCEQNLNHDAMYWYRQDPGQGLRLIYYSQIVNDFQKGDIAEGYSVSREKKESFPLTVTSAQKNPTAFYLCASSIFAGRYEQYFGPGTRLTVT.